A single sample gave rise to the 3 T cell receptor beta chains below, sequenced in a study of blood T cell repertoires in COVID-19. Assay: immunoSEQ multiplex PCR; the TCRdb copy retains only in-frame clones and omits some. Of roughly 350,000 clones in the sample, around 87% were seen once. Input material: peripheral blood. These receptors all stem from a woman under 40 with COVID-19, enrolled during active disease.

For the CDR3, the DNA is TGTGCCAGCAGCTCGGGTGAAGGCAGCAATCAGCCCCAGCATTTT. This gives the protein CASSSGEGSNQPQHF. V and J are TRBV5-6 and TRBJ1-5; no reliable D call. V lost 3 bases to trimming and J lost 1 base, with 11 bases between them. Germline V gene sequence: CDR1 SGHDT, CDR2 YYEEEE. The CDR3 is made up of 15 amino acids. The full variable domain, rest sourced from reference TRBV5-6 and TRBJ1-5, is DAGVTQSPTHLIKTRGQQVTLRCSPKSGHDTVSWYQQALGQGPQFIFQYYEEEERQRGNFPDRFSGHQFPNYSSELNVNALLLGDSALYLCASSSGEGSNQPQHFGDGTRLSIL.

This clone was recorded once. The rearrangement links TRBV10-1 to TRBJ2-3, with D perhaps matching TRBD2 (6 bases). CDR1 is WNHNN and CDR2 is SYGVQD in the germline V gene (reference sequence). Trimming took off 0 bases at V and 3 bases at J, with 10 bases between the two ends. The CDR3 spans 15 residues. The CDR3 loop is CASSESPGVTDTQYF. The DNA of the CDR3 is TGCGCCAGCAGTGAGTCTCCGGGAGTAACAGATACGCAGTATTTT.

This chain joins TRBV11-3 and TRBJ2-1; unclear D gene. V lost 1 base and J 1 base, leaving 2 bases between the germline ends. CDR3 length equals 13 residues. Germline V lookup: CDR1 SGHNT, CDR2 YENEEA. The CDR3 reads CASSLVSYNEQFF. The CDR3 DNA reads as TGTGCCAGCAGCTTAGTATCCTACAATGAGCAGTTCTTC.